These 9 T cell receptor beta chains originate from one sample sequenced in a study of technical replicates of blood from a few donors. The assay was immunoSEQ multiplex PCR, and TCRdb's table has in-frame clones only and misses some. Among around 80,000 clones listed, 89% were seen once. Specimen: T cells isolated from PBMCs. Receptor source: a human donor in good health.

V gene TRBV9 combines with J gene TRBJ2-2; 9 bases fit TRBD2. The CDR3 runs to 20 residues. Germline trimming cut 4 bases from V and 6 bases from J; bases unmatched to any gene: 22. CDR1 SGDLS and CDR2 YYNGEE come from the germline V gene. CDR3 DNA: TGTGCCAGCAGCCCCCGTAATAGCGGGAGAGGACTTGCGTTCGCCGGGGAGCTGTTTTTT. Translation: CASSPRNSGRGLAFAGELFF.

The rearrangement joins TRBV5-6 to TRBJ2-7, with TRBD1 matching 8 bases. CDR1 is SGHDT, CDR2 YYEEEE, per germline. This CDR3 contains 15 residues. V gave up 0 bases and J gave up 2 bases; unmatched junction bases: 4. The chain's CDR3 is CASSLVGTGTYEQYF. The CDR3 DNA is TGTGCCAGCAGCTTGGTGGGGACAGGTACCTACGAGCAGTACTTC.

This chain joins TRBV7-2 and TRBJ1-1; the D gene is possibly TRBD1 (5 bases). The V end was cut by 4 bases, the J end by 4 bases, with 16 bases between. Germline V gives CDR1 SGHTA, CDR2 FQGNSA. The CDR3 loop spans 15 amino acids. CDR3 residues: CASSWDGGLGTEAFF. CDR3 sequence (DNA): TGTGCCAGCAGCTGGGACGGGGGACTCGGCACTGAAGCTTTCTTT.

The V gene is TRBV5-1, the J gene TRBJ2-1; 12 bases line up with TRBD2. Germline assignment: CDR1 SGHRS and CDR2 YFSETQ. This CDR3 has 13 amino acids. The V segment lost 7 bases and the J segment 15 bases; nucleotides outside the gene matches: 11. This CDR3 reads CASSGTSGREPFF. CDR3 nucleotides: TGCGCCAGCTCGGGGACTAGCGGGCGGGAACCGTTCTTC.

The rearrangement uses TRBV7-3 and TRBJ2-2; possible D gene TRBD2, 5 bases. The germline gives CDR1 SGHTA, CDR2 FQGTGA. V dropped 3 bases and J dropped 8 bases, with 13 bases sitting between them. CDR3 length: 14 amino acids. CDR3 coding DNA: TGTGCCAGCAGCTTGAACCGGGAATCGGGGGAGCTGTTTTTT. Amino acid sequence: CASSLNRESGELFF.

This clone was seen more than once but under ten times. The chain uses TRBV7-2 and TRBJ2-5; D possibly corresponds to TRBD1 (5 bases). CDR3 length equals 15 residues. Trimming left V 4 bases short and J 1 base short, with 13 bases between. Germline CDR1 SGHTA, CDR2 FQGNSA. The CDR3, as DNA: TGTGCCAGCAGCTCCCAGGGCCGGCTCCAAGAGACCCAGTACTTC. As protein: CASSSQGRLQETQYF. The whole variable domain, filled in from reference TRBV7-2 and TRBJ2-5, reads GAGVSQSPSNKVTEKGKDVELRCDPISGHTALYWYRQSLGQGLEFLIYFQGNSAPDKSGLPSDRFSAERTGGSVSTLTIQRTQQEDSAVYLCASSSQGRLQETQYFGPGTRLLVL.

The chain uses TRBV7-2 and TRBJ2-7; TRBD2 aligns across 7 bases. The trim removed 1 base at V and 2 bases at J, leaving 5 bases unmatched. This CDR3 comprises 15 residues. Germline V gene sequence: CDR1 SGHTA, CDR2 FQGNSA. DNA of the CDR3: TGTGCCAGCAGCTTAGTGGGGGGGAGCACCTACGAGCAGTACTTC. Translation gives CASSLVGGSTYEQYF.

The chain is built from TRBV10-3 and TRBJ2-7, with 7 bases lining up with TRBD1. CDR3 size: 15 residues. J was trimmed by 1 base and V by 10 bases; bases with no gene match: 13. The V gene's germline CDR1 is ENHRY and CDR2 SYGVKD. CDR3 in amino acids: CATTLTGATSYEQYF. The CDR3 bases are TGTGCCACCACTCTAACAGGGGCGACTTCCTACGAGCAGTACTTC.

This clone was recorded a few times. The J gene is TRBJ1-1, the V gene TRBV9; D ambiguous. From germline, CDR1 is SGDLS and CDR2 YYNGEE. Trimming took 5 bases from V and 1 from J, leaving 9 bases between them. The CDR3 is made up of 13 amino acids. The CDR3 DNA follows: TGTGCCAGCAGTCGGGGAGAGAACACTGAAGCTTTCTTT. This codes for CASSRGENTEAFF. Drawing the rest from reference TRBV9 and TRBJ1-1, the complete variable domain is DSGVTQTPKHLITATGQRVTLRCSPRSGDLSVYWYQQSLDQGLQFLIQYYNGEERAKGNILERFSAQQFPDLHSELNLSSLELGDSALYFCASSRGENTEAFFGQGTRLTVV.